This T cell receptor (beta chain) was captured by sequencing in a study of shared clonotypes between healthy human individuals. The study's findings and limits: For sorted subsets, rarefaction showed incomplete sequencing despite large depth.

Germline V gives CDR1 MDHEN, CDR2 SYDVKM. The trim removed 5 bases at V and 6 bases at J, leaving 8 bases unmatched. This CDR3 comprises 15 residues. Naive CD4+ cells were CD45RA-selected; the remaining cells were memory. This clone was observed once. Its antigen is not identified. TCRdb keeps only in-frame clones here, not all; method: immunoSEQ multiplex PCR. The data show millions of clones, 85% to 95% seen once. V and J are TRBV28 and TRBJ1-5; TRBD1 agrees at 9 bases. The origin of this receptor is a young man in good health. Material: naive CD4+ T cells sorted from blood. The subset: CD45RA+ positively selected. This CDR3 is CASSTTGGVSQPQHF. In DNA form, the CDR3 reads TGTGCCAGCAGTACTACAGGGGGCGTGAGTCAGCCCCAGCATTTT.